These 22 T cell receptor beta chains came from one sample sequenced in a study of Graves' ophthalmopathy and Graves' hyperthyroidism. Amplified TCR beta CDR3 regions were obtained using RNA transcripts as template. First-round RT-PCR employed HTBI primers, with a second-round multiplex PCR after it. TCRdb reprocessed the multiplex PCR reads with MiXCR, giving one entry per CDR3 protein. The profile shows about 550,000 distinct CDR3 sequences, 35% to 40% of them singletons. Material: peripheral blood or thyroid tissue (not recorded which). The receptors originated from an adult man with Graves' hyperthyroidism.

This clonotype appeared many times. The chain is built from TRBV6-1 and TRBJ1-5, with 11 bases fitting TRBD1. Trimming cost V 6 bases and J 14 bases; bases outside gene matches: 3. This CDR3 spans 11 amino acids. Germline assignment: CDR1 MNHNS and CDR2 SASEGT. The CDR3 DNA reads TGTGCCAGCAGCGGACAGGGGGCGAAGCATTTT. Translated: CASSGQGAKHF.

This clonotype has only a few counts. This chain joins TRBV28 and TRBJ2-5, with TRBD1 matching 7 bases. This CDR3 region has 14 residues. Germline CDR1 is MDHEN and CDR2 is SYDVKM. V trimming: 5 bases; J trimming: 5 bases; junction bases outside the gene matches: 8. The DNA of the CDR3 is TGTGCCAGCAGTCAGACAGGGCCCTCCGAGACCCAGTACTTC. Its protein product is CASSQTGPSETQYF.

This clonotype was seen many times. The chain has TRBV6-5 and TRBJ2-5, with D tentatively TRBD1 (5 bases). The CDR3 extends over 12 amino acids. V lost 5 bases to trimming and J lost 6 bases, with 10 bases between them. The germline V gene has CDR1 MNHEY and CDR2 SVGAGI. CDR3 in amino acids: CASSGLGQTQYF. CDR3 nucleotides: TGTGCCAGCAGTGGGCTGGGGCAGACCCAGTACTTC.

To note about this clonotype: The conserved closing phenylalanine or tryptophan is absent in this CDR3, likely reflecting a read error. The chain joins TRBV24-1 to TRBJ2-7, with TRBD1 identical over 8 bases. The CDR3 is made up of 14 amino acids. Germline CDR1 and CDR2: KGHDR and SFDVKD. V lost 2 bases and J lost 6; bases outside the gene matches: 5. In nucleotides, the CDR3 is TGTGCCACCAGTGATTCGGACAGGGATAGCGAGCAGTACCTC. It translates to CATSDSDRDSEQYL.

CDR3 nucleotides: TGCAGTGCTAGTTGGTTCAGCACAGATACGCAGTATTTT. Its protein is CSASWFSTDTQYF. This sequence joins TRBV20-1 and TRBJ2-3; no firm D call. The CDR3 covers 13 residues. V lost 3 bases and J lost 0, with 7 bases in between. Per germline, CDR1 DFQATT and CDR2 SNEGSKA (reference sequence).

This clonotype was seen repeatedly, ten times or more. This chain joins TRBV7-2 and TRBJ1-6, with D unclear. The CDR3 is 12 amino acids. Trimming took 5 bases from V and 13 from J, leaving 12 bases between them. The germline gives CDR1 SGHTA, CDR2 FQGNSA. CDR3 nucleotide sequence: TGTGCCAGCAGCCACTCGGAGGCGCCCCTCCACTTT. This translates into CASSHSEAPLHF. The whole variable domain, filled in from reference TRBV7-2 and TRBJ1-6, reads GAGVSQSPSNKVTEKGKDVELRCDPISGHTALYWYRQSLGQGLEFLIYFQGNSAPDKSGLPSDRFSAERTGGSVSTLTIQRTQQEDSAVYLCASSHSEAPLHFGNGTRLTVT.

J is TRBJ1-2 and V is TRBV25-1; D not resolved. Trimming removed 5 bases at V and 0 bases at J, with 7 bases between. CDR3 length: 13 residues. The germline gives CDR1 MGHDK, CDR2 SYGVNS. This chain's CDR3 is CASSSKPNYGYTF. Here the CDR3 DNA reads TGTGCCAGCAGTTCCAAACCTAACTATGGCTACACCTTC.

As regards this clonotype: A read error may be the cause here, since a much bigger clone is one base away. Since the CDR3 does not end with the conserved phenylalanine or tryptophan, this likely comes from a read error. The chain couples TRBV28 to TRBJ1-5; D gene uncertain. The CDR3 covers 12 residues. Germline V lookup: CDR1 MDHEN, CDR2 SYDVKM. V shed 4 bases and J shed 7 bases, with 8 bases lying between them. The CDR3 spells CASSSLAQPQHL. CDR3 nucleotides: TGTGCCAGCAGTTCCCTCGCGCAGCCCCAGCATCTT.

This chain connects TRBV30 to TRBJ1-2; D is possibly TRBD1 (6 bases). The CDR3 extends over 12 amino acids. Trimming removed 1 base at V and 8 bases at J, with 11 bases between. Germline V lookup: CDR1 GTSNPN, CDR2 SVGIG (reference sequence). The CDR3 sequence is CAWSGAGDGYTF. CDR3 nucleotides: TGTGCCTGGAGTGGGGCAGGGGACGGCTACACCTTC. The complete variable domain, with remaining parts taken from reference TRBV30 and TRBJ1-2, reads SQTIHQWPATLVQPVGSPLSLECTVEGTSNPNLYWYRQAAGRGLQLLFYSVGIGQISSEVPQNLSASRPQDRQFILSSKKLLLSDSGFYLCAWSGAGDGYTFGSGTRLTVV.

The chain employs TRBV29-1 and TRBJ2-5; 13 nucleotides match TRBD2. In germline, CDR1 is SQVTM, CDR2 ANQGSEA. The CDR3 runs 17 residues. Germline trimming cut 8 bases from V and 2 bases from J; bases unmatched to any gene: 14. CDR3 DNA: TGCAGCACCGTGGACAGTCGACTAGCGGGGGGACAAGAGACCCAGTACTTC. Protein product: CSTVDSRLAGGQETQYF.

This chain links TRBV15 with TRBJ2-7, with 7 nucleotides matching TRBD1. CDR1 and CDR2 from the germline V gene are LNHNV and YYDKDF (reference sequence). With V trimmed by 3 bases and J by 2 bases, 13 bases remained unmatched. The CDR3 is 17 residues long. In nucleotides, the CDR3 is TGTGCCACCAGCAGCTCCGAAATCACCGGGACAGCCTACGAGCAGTACTTC. It translates to CATSSSEITGTAYEQYF.

The CDR3 DNA is TGCGCCAGCAGCCAAAAGGGGACAGGGGGCACTGAAGCTTTCTTT. The encoded protein is CASSQKGTGGTEAFF. The chain links TRBV4-1 to TRBJ1-1; the match to TRBD1 covers 11 bases. CDR1 is MGHRA, CDR2 YSYEKL, per germline. The CDR3 totals 15 residues. The J segment lost 4 bases and the V segment lost 2 bases, leaving 3 bases of the junction unmatched.

This clonotype showed up many times. The chain uses TRBV29-1 and TRBJ2-2, with 10 nucleotides matching TRBD1. This CDR3 has 15 amino acids. The trim removed 3 bases at V and 5 bases at J, leaving 6 bases unmatched. Germline lookup yields CDR1 SQVTM and CDR2 ANQGSEA. This CDR3 is CSVEGPGQGTGELFF. The CDR3 nucleotides are TGCAGCGTTGAGGGACCGGGACAGGGGACCGGGGAGCTGTTTTTT.

CDR3 sequence reads: CASSADYFTGELFF. The CDR3 DNA reads as TGTGCCAGCAGCGCGGATTATTTCACCGGGGAGCTGTTTTTT. V usage is TRBV7-2 and J usage is TRBJ2-2; D unresolved. Trimming left V 5 bases short and J 4 bases short, with 11 bases between. Germline CDR1 and CDR2: SGHTA and FQGNSA. CDR3 size: 14 residues.

This rearrangement joins TRBV20-1 to TRBJ1-1; D perhaps matches TRBD1 (6 bases). Trimming took off 7 bases at V and 3 bases at J, with 24 bases between the two ends. Germline V gene sequence: CDR1 DFQATT, CDR2 SNEGSKA (reference sequence). CDR3 size: 16 residues. Here the CDR3 DNA reads TGCAGTGTCCAAGGGGGTTACGCTTGGTTGGACACTGAAGCTTTCTTT. Its protein product is CSVQGGYAWLDTEAFF.

This clonotype was seen only a few times. This sequence joins TRBV28 and TRBJ1-2; D is possibly TRBD1 (6 bases). The ends were cut back, 5 bases at V and 1 base at J, with 14 bases in the middle. This CDR3 is 15 amino acids long. Germline V gene sequence: CDR1 MDHEN, CDR2 SYDVKM. The DNA for the CDR3 is TGTGCCAGCAGTAAATCAGGGGCCCTTAACTATGGCTACACCTTC. Protein sequence: CASSKSGALNYGYTF.

This clonotype was counted at least ten times. J is TRBJ2-2 and V is TRBV7-9; no clear D gene. Trimming removed 5 bases at V and 7 bases at J, with 17 bases between. This CDR3 has 15 residues. Germline values: CDR1 SEHNR, CDR2 FQNEAQ (reference sequence). CDR3 residues: CASSANVVASGELFF. CDR3 DNA: TGTGCCAGCAGCGCAAATGTCGTGGCGAGCGGGGAGCTGTTTTTT. Together with reference TRBV7-9 and TRBJ2-2, the CDR3 gives the full variable domain: DTGVSQNPRHKITKRGQNVTFRCDPISEHNRLYWYRQTLGQGPEFLTYFQNEAQLEKSRLLSDRFSAERPKGSFSTLEIQRTEQGDSAMYLCASSANVVASGELFFGEGSRLTVL.

In the case of this clonotype: This could be a read error, since a much larger clone is one nucleotide away. This chain uses TRBV19 with TRBJ2-5; D is undetermined. The CDR3 has 13 residues. Germline V gene data show CDR1 as LNHDA and CDR2 as SQIVND (reference sequence). The DNA of the CDR3 is TGTGCCAGTAGGTTCGCCATAGGAGAGGCCCAGTACTTC. Translated: CASRFAIGEAQYF.

The rearrangement uses TRBV10-3 and TRBJ2-7, with TRBD1 identical over 8 bases. Germline loops: CDR1 ENHRY, CDR2 SYGVKD. The CDR3 spans 15 residues. J gave up 3 bases and V 2 bases, and 6 bases lay outside the gene matches. The CDR3 sequence is CAISEISGGLYEQYF. CDR3 DNA sequence: TGTGCCATCAGTGAGATCTCAGGGGGCCTCTACGAGCAGTACTTC.

This clonotype has a count of ten or more. V gene TRBV5-8 combines with J gene TRBJ1-1, with D unclear. V shed 3 bases and J shed 2 bases, with 14 bases lying between them. The germline V gene has CDR1 SGHTS and CDR2 YDEGEE. This CDR3 is 15 amino acids long. CDR3 sequence (DNA): TGTGCCAGCAGCTCCGCCGGGGTCGGAAACACTGAAGCTTTCTTT. Protein product: CASSSAGVGNTEAFF.

In regard to this clonotype: A clone one base away is much larger, so this may be a read error. The chain couples TRBV19 to TRBJ1-5; D possibly corresponds to TRBD1 (5 bases). Germline-derived CDR1 and CDR2 are LNHDA and SQIVND (reference sequence). There are 15 residues in the CDR3. This CDR3 reads CTSRGSQSNNQPQHF. CDR3 nucleotides: TGTACCAGTAGGGGCAGCCAATCGAACAATCAGCCCCAGCATTTT.

The table lists this clonotype with many counts. The chain carries TRBV19 and TRBJ1-1, with D possibly being TRBD1 (5 bases). Germline loops: CDR1 LNHDA, CDR2 SQIVND (reference sequence). The CDR3 loop spans 15 amino acids. The ends were cut back, 3 bases at V and 0 bases at J, with 11 bases in the middle. The CDR3 DNA sequence: TGTGCCAGTAGTATTTGGGGGGTCATGAACACTGAAGCTTTCTTT. Its protein product is CASSIWGVMNTEAFF. Full variable domain (outside the CDR3, taken from reference TRBV19 and TRBJ1-1): DGGITQSPKYLFRKEGQNVTLSCEQNLNHDAMYWYRQDPGQGLRLIYYSQIVNDFQKGDIAEGYSVSREKKESFPLTVTSAQKNPTAFYLCASSIWGVMNTEAFFGQGTRLTVV.